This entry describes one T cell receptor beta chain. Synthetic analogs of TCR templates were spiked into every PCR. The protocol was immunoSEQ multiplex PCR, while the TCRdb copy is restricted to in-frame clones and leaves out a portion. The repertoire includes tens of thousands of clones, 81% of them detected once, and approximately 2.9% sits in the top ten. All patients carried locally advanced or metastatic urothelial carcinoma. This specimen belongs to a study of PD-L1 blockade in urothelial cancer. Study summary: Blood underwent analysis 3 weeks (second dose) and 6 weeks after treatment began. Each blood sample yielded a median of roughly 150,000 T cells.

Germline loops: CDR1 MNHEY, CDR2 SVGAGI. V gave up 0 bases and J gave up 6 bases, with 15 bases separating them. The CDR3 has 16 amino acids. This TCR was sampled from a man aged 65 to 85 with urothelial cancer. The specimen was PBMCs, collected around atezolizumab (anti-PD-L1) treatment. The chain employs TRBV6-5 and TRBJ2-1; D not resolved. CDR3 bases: TGTGCCAGCAGTTACTCGAGGTTCACGGAAACCAATGAGCAGTTCTTC. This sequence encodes CASSYSRFTETNEQFF.